The 29 T cell receptor beta chains listed next were all sequenced from one sample in a study of cytomegalovirus exposure and HLA in healthy donors (dated by TCRdb to about 2017). Library method: the immunoSEQ multiplex PCR assay. For the multiplex PCR, a mixture combining 60 forward primers for TCR Vbeta segments and 13 reverse primers for TCR Jbeta segments was used. Drawn from immuneACCESS, this table holds only the in-frame rearrangements with V and J called that TCRdb kept. Clones are partly lost; checked studies trace under half to an unresolved V gene and leave the rest unexplained. The sample profile shows 140,000 or so clones; over 60% of them were found once. In total, the top ten clones hold over 2% of the sample. The specimen sequenced was PBMCs. These receptors all come from a man in his forties in good health and CMV-seronegative.

This clone was found a few times. The chain employs TRBV19 and TRBJ2-2; a weak D match, TRBD2 (6 bases). Germline values: CDR1 LNHDA, CDR2 SQIVND (reference sequence). The length of the CDR3 is 14 residues. The ends were cut back, 6 bases at V and 5 bases at J, with 13 bases in the middle. The DNA of the CDR3 is TGTGCCAGTAGATTGGGGGGAATAACCGGGGAGCTGTTTTTT. Encoded protein: CASRLGGITGELFF.

This rearrangement joins TRBV5-1 to TRBJ2-7, with a weak D call TRBD1 (5 bases). Germline CDR1 SGHRS, CDR2 YFSETQ. V was cut by 4 bases and J by 2 bases, with 16 bases left in between. The CDR3 is 15 residues long. The CDR3 sequence is CASSLEGVGPYEQYF. CDR3 nucleotides: TGCGCCAGCAGCCTGGAAGGGGTGGGCCCCTACGAGCAGTACTTC.

This clone has only a few counts. This chain links TRBV19 with TRBJ2-2; D is possibly TRBD1 (6 bases). Germline V gene data show CDR1 as LNHDA and CDR2 as SQIVND (reference sequence). V lost 0 bases and J 4 bases, leaving 15 bases between the germline ends. CDR3 length: 17 amino acids. The CDR3: CASSIDRVGAGTGELFF. CDR3 DNA sequence: TGTGCCAGTAGTATAGATCGAGTGGGGGCGGGCACCGGGGAGCTGTTTTTT.

The V gene is TRBV29-1, the J gene TRBJ1-5; D perhaps matches TRBD1 (5 bases). This CDR3 comprises 13 residues. V gave up 4 bases and J gave up 5 bases, with 12 bases separating them. Germline CDR1 SQVTM, CDR2 ANQGSEA. CDR3 bases: TGCAGCGTTGCTCAGGGTATGGATCAGCCCCAGCATTTT. It encodes CSVAQGMDQPQHF.

J is TRBJ1-1 and V is TRBV6-5; maybe TRBD1 (6 bases). V was cut by 8 bases and J by 4 bases, with 20 bases left in between. The CDR3 runs to 15 residues. Germline assignment: CDR1 MNHEY and CDR2 SVGAGI. CDR3 in DNA: TGTGCCAGCGGAACAGGGAGTAAGAGATTCACTGAAGCTTTCTTT. This gives the protein CASGTGSKRFTEAFF.

The J gene is TRBJ1-6, the V gene TRBV9; 7 bases map to TRBD1. This CDR3 comprises 15 residues. The junction had 7 bases not matched to a gene; V was cut back by 3 bases and J by 7 bases. Germline V gene data show CDR1 as SGDLS and CDR2 as YYNGEE. The CDR3 protein is CASSARDSQNSPLHF. The CDR3 nucleotides are TGTGCCAGCAGCGCCCGGGACAGCCAAAATTCACCCCTCCACTTT.

The chain combines TRBV28 with TRBJ2-3; D is uncertain. This CDR3 comprises 15 residues. The germline V gene has CDR1 MDHEN and CDR2 SYDVKM. V lost 6 bases to trimming and J lost 0 bases, with 13 bases between them. CDR3 in DNA: TGTGCCAGCAGAAAGGCGGCGACTAGCACAGATACGCAGTATTTT. This translates into CASRKAATSTDTQYF.

The V and J genes are TRBV4-1 and TRBJ2-2, with D unresolved. The V gene lost 2 bases and the J gene lost 7 bases, with 5 bases spanning the gap. The CDR3 sequence is 12 residues long. The germline gives CDR1 MGHRA, CDR2 YSYEKL. The CDR3 DNA sequence: TGCGCCAGCAGCCAATTCGGCGGGGAGCTGTTTTTT. The encoded protein is CASSQFGGELFF.

This sequence joins TRBV28 and TRBJ1-5; 8 bases align to TRBD1. Trimming cost V 6 bases and J 2 bases; bases outside gene matches: 9. There are 16 residues in the CDR3. Germline V gives CDR1 MDHEN, CDR2 SYDVKM. The CDR3 DNA follows: TGTGCCAGCAGCCCAACCACAGGGGGTGGCAATCAGCCCCAGCATTTT. This sequence encodes CASSPTTGGGNQPQHF.

This clone was counted between two and nine times. The CDR3 nucleotides read TGCAGCGTTTACTGCAAGGGAGGTCAGCCCCAGCATTTT. Translated, it gives CSVYCKGGQPQHF. The chain joins TRBV29-1 to TRBJ1-5, with D unclear. This CDR3 has 13 amino acids. Trimming removed 5 bases from V and 6 bases from J, with 14 bases in between. Germline V gene lookup returns CDR1 SQVTM and CDR2 ANQGSEA. The variable domain in full, completed from reference TRBV29-1 and TRBJ1-5, reads SAVISQKPSRDICQRGTSLTIQCQVDSQVTMMFWYRQQPGQSLTLIATANQGSEATYESGFVIDKFPISRPNLTFSTLTVSNMSPEDSSIYLCSVYCKGGQPQHFGDGTRLSIL.

The V and J genes are TRBV2 and TRBJ2-2, with D possibly TRBD1 on 7 matching bases. The CDR3 is 14 residues long. In germline, CDR1 is SNHLY, CDR2 FYNNEI. The germline V and J ends were trimmed by 8 bases and 6 bases, with 16 bases remaining between them. CDR3 DNA: TGTGCCAGCCGGAGGGGGCGCGAGGCCGGGGAGCTGTTTTTT. It yields the protein CASRRGREAGELFF.

The chain carries TRBV4-1 and TRBJ2-7; TRBD2 is a possible D gene (6 bases). The germline V gene has CDR1 MGHRA and CDR2 YSYEKL. The V end lost 4 bases, the J end lost 1 base, and 8 bases lay between the germline ends. The CDR3 sequence is 13 residues long. CDR3: CASSRGTSYEQYF. In DNA, the CDR3 is TGCGCCAGCAGCCGCGGGACGTCCTACGAGCAGTACTTC.

The rearrangement joins TRBV18 to TRBJ1-2; TRBD1 agrees at 10 bases. From germline, CDR1 is KGHSH and CDR2 LQKENI. The ends lost 3 bases at V and 4 bases at J; junction bases unmatched: 5. The length of the CDR3 is 15 residues. CDR3 sequence (DNA): TGTGCCAGCTCACCGACAGGGGGCGAAGGCTATGGCTACACCTTC. It specifies CASSPTGGEGYGYTF. Variable domain in full (rest from reference TRBV18 and TRBJ1-2): NAGVMQNPRHLVRRRGQEARLRCSPMKGHSHVYWYRQLPEEGLKFMVYLQKENIIDESGMPKERFSAEFPKEGPSILRIQQVVRGDSAAYFCASSPTGGEGYGYTFGSGTRLTVV.

The chain couples TRBV6-5 to TRBJ2-4, with 10 bases matching TRBD1. This CDR3 is built from 13 residues. With 8 bases clipped from V and 6 bases from J, the junction kept 4 bases outside the gene matches. The germline CDR1 and CDR2 sequences are MNHEY and SVGAGI. The CDR3 protein is CASRGQGINIQYF. CDR3 nucleotides: TGTGCCAGCCGGGGACAGGGGATAAACATTCAGTACTTC.

The rearrangement joins TRBV7-9 to TRBJ1-5; D remains unclear. V lost 5 bases and J lost 6, with 11 bases in between. Germline V CDR1 and CDR2: SEHNR, FQNEAQ (reference sequence). The CDR3 totals 13 residues. The DNA of the CDR3 is TGTGCCAGCAGCCCGACTGATAGTCAGCCCCAGCATTTT. Residues: CASSPTDSQPQHF.

The CDR3 nucleotides are TGTGCCAGCAAGCCGGGACAGGGAAATCACTATGGCTACACCTTC. As protein: CASKPGQGNHYGYTF. The chain recombines TRBV6-1 with TRBJ1-2; 9 bases agree with TRBD1. Germline lookup yields CDR1 MNHNS and CDR2 SASEGT. The CDR3 is made up of 15 amino acids. V lost 7 bases and J lost 3; bases outside the gene matches: 9.

CDR3 nucleotide sequence: TGTGCCAGCAGACCCCCTCGGGGGGGAGCGGGAGGGCACCTCCAGTACTTC. Translation: CASRPPRGGAGGHLQYF. The chain carries TRBV28 and TRBJ2-7, with 10 bases aligning to TRBD2. After removal of 6 bases from V and 10 bases from J, the junction contained 21 bases not matched to a gene. There are 17 residues in the CDR3. Germline CDR1 and CDR2: MDHEN and SYDVKM. The complete variable domain, with remaining parts taken from reference TRBV28 and TRBJ2-7, reads DVKVTQSSRYLVKRTGEKVFLECVQDMDHENMFWYRQDPGLGLRLIYFSYDVKMKEKGDIPEGYSVSREKKERFSLILESASTNQTSMYLCASRPPRGGAGGHLQYFGPGTRLTVT.

The CDR3 protein is CASSLVAGGRYNEQFF. The CDR3 bases are TGCGCCAGCAGCTTGGTAGCGGGAGGTCGCTACAATGAGCAGTTCTTC. The chain recombines TRBV5-1 with TRBJ2-1; 10 bases are shared with TRBD2. With 0 bases clipped from V and 3 bases from J, the junction kept 3 bases outside the gene matches. In germline, CDR1 is SGHRS, CDR2 YFSETQ. This CDR3 comprises 16 residues.

The chain has TRBV5-1 and TRBJ2-5; the match to TRBD2 covers 15 bases. V shed 3 bases and J 3 bases; nucleotides not matched to a gene: 3. CDR1 is SGHRS, CDR2 YFSETQ, per germline. The CDR3 consists of 16 residues. As DNA, the CDR3 is TGCGCCAGCAGCTCCGGACTAGCGGGGGGGAAAGAGACCCAGTACTTC. Its protein is CASSSGLAGGKETQYF.

V gene TRBV2 combines with J gene TRBJ1-2; no reliable D call. Germline assignment: CDR1 SNHLY and CDR2 FYNNEI. This CDR3 has 14 amino acids. V lost 2 bases and J lost 2, with 9 bases in between. CDR3 residues: CASSERRINYGYTF. CDR3 sequence (DNA): TGTGCCAGCAGTGAACGGCGGATCAACTATGGCTACACCTTC.

The chain uses TRBV27 and TRBJ1-2; D is unresolved. The CDR3 covers 14 residues. With 2 bases removed from V and 2 bases from J, the gap between germline ends came to 9 bases. Germline-derived CDR1 and CDR2 are MNHEY and SMNVEV (reference sequence). The CDR3 protein is CASSLRRANYGYTF. The DNA of the CDR3 is TGTGCCAGCAGTTTAAGGCGGGCCAACTATGGCTACACCTTC.

The rearrangement uses TRBV6-5 and TRBJ2-1; no clear D gene. The CDR3 spans 14 residues. Germline V lookup: CDR1 MNHEY, CDR2 SVGAGI. With 0 bases removed from V and 4 bases from J, the gap between germline ends came to 7 bases. CDR3 nucleotide sequence: TGTGCCAGCAGTTACTCCTCTTTATACAATGAGCAGTTCTTC. This encodes CASSYSSLYNEQFF.

This chain connects TRBV29-1 to TRBJ2-1; D is ambiguous. V was pared by 5 bases and J by 6 bases, with 14 bases between. The CDR3 is 13 amino acids. Germline V gives CDR1 SQVTM, CDR2 ANQGSEA. The CDR3 region has the DNA TGCAGCGTTAGGCCACCATGGGCCAATGAGCAGTTCTTC. It specifies CSVRPPWANEQFF.

The rearrangement joins TRBV5-4 to TRBJ2-3, with no clear D. The CDR3 is 13 residues long. Germline V gives CDR1 SGHNT, CDR2 YYREEE (reference sequence). V lost 0 bases to trimming and J lost 4 bases, with 6 bases between them. The CDR3 DNA reads as TGTGCCAGCAGCTTGGGGCTAGCAGATACGCAGTATTTT. This translates into CASSLGLADTQYF.

This CDR3 is CASSTGRDASYNEQFF. The CDR3 region has the DNA TGTGCCAGCAGCACAGGGAGGGACGCCTCCTACAATGAGCAGTTCTTC. The rearrangement uses TRBV11-3 and TRBJ2-1; TRBD2 might be the D (7 bases). The germline V gene encodes CDR1 SGHNT and CDR2 YENEEA. Trimming pared 5 bases from V and 0 bases from J, leaving 14 bases between. The CDR3 runs 16 residues.

V gene TRBV25-1 combines with J gene TRBJ2-5; a possible D gene is TRBD2 (5 bases). This CDR3 comprises 15 residues. Germline CDR1 MGHDK, CDR2 SYGVNS. V was trimmed by 5 bases and J by 4 bases, leaving 17 bases between them. This chain's CDR3 is CASSQEGSRLETQYF. As DNA, the CDR3 is TGTGCCAGCAGTCAAGAAGGGAGTCGGTTAGAGACCCAGTACTTC.

This clone was found a few times. The CDR3 coding sequence is TGCGCCAGCAGCCTCGGCCCGGGACTAGCGGGGGGCAGGATAGCCAAAAACATTCAGTACTTC. Protein sequence: CASSLGPGLAGGRIAKNIQYF. The chain links TRBV5-1 to TRBJ2-4; 15 nucleotides align to TRBD2. V trimming: 4 bases; J trimming: 0 bases; junction bases outside the gene matches: 14. The CDR3 spans 21 residues. Per the germline V gene, CDR1 is SGHRS and CDR2 is YFSETQ.

The rearrangement joins TRBV28 to TRBJ2-7, with D unresolved. The CDR3 is made up of 17 amino acids. Trimming cost V 4 bases and J 3 bases, with 22 bases left between them. Germline values: CDR1 MDHEN, CDR2 SYDVKM. CDR3 nucleotide sequence: TGTGCCAGCAGTTACCCTCTATCTGGCGCTAGGCTCTACGAGCAGTACTTC. It translates to CASSYPLSGARLYEQYF.

The gene calls are TRBV7-2 and TRBJ1-2; 8 bases fit TRBD1. The CDR3 totals 13 residues. V lost 7 bases, J lost 7 bases, and 8 bases stayed unmatched. Per the germline V gene, CDR1 is SGHTA and CDR2 is FQGNSA. The CDR3 loop reads CASTPDRGVGYTF. In nucleotides, the CDR3 is TGTGCCAGCACCCCCGACAGGGGCGTTGGCTACACCTTC.